This T cell receptor (beta chain) was obtained from a study of CD8 T cells in Susac syndrome. It was with random hexamers that roughly 0.45 to 1 ug RNA was reverse transcribed. One entry per CDR3 protein, called by TCRdb with MiXCR from the immunoSEQ multiplex PCR reads. Of approximately 80,000 distinct CDR3 sequences listed, roughly 94% were seen once; the top ten hold 0.5% to 0.65%. The source material was CD8+ T cells from PBMCs. The source of this sequence is a human donor with Susac syndrome.

CDR3 residues: CATSDLDRGDTGELFF. In DNA, the CDR3 is TGTGCCACCAGTGATTTGGACAGGGGAGACACCGGGGAGCTGTTTTTT. The chain combines TRBV24-1 with TRBJ2-2; 8 positions match TRBD1. The CDR3 runs 16 residues. CDR1 and CDR2 (germline): KGHDR, SFDVKD. The ends lost 0 bases at V and 3 bases at J; junction bases unmatched: 2.